The TCR beta chain described here comes from a study of T cells of healthy individuals. Germline V gives CDR1 SGHTA, CDR2 FQGNSA. This CDR3 is built from 14 residues. V lost 5 bases, J lost 3 bases, and 6 bases stayed unmatched. TCRdb fed the 5' RACE reads into MiXCR, producing one record per CDR3 protein. The sample lists tens of thousands of distinct CDR3 sequences; around 15% were seen once. This receptor was taken from a human donor in good health. The rearrangement joins TRBV7-2 to TRBJ1-2, with 7 bases lining up with TRBD1. This chain's CDR3 is CASSPATGYYGYTF. The CDR3 nucleotides read TGTGCCAGCAGCCCAGCGACAGGGTACTATGGCTACACCTTC. The whole variable domain, filled in from reference TRBV7-2 and TRBJ1-2, reads GAGVSQSPSNKVTEKGKDVELRCDPISGHTALYWYRQSLGQGLEFLIYFQGNSAPDKSGLPSDRFSAERTGGSVSTLTIQRTQQEDSAVYLCASSPATGYYGYTFGSGTRLTVV.